Below, 9 T cell receptor beta chains from the same sample are listed, as sequenced in a study of blood T cell repertoires in COVID-19. The repertoire was sequenced with immunoSEQ multiplex PCR; TCRdb's copy has only in-frame clones and lacks some. The repertoire holds 85,000 to 130,000 clones, roughly 82% seen once, with under 5.5% in the top ten. Sequencing used peripheral blood. The receptor source for this set is a man in his 60s with acute or convalescent COVID-19.

This clone turned up a few times. The chain carries TRBV5-1 and TRBJ1-2; TRBD1 agrees at 8 bases. The CDR3 extends over 15 amino acids. Germline values: CDR1 SGHRS, CDR2 YFSETQ. J gave up 1 base and V 2 bases, and 4 bases lay outside the gene matches. In nucleotides, the CDR3 is TGCGCCAGCAGCTTCGGCGGACAGGGTAACTATGGCTACACCTTC. Translated, it gives CASSFGGQGNYGYTF.

The chain recombines TRBV7-3 with TRBJ2-1; a possible D gene is TRBD2 (6 bases). The length of the CDR3 is 15 residues. CDR1 SGHTA and CDR2 FQGTGA come from the germline V gene. V lost 4 bases and J 7 bases, leaving 17 bases between the germline ends. CDR3 protein: CASSSSFGSRNEQFF. The CDR3 DNA sequence: TGTGCCAGCAGCTCCTCCTTCGGGAGCCGGAATGAGCAGTTCTTC.

This sequence joins TRBV19 and TRBJ1-1, with 7 bases aligning to TRBD1. The V gene end was trimmed by 9 bases and the J gene end by 0 bases; junction bases not matched to a gene: 7. CDR1 and CDR2 from the germline V gene are LNHDA and SQIVND (reference sequence). The CDR3 has 14 amino acids. The CDR3 DNA follows: TGTGCCAGCCAACGACAGGGAATGAACACTGAAGCTTTCTTT. This codes for CASQRQGMNTEAFF. Together with reference TRBV19 and TRBJ1-1, the CDR3 gives the full variable domain: DGGITQSPKYLFRKEGQNVTLSCEQNLNHDAMYWYRQDPGQGLRLIYYSQIVNDFQKGDIAEGYSVSREKKESFPLTVTSAQKNPTAFYLCASQRQGMNTEAFFGQGTRLTVV.

The chain couples TRBV11-3 to TRBJ1-1, with D unresolved. The germline V and J ends were trimmed by 5 bases and 2 bases, with 9 bases remaining between them. In germline, CDR1 is SGHNT, CDR2 YENEEA. CDR3 length: 13 residues. The CDR3, as DNA: TGTGCCAGCAGCGCTCGAGGAAACACTGAAGCTTTCTTT. It codes for CASSARGNTEAFF.

The V call is TRBV5-6, the J call TRBJ2-5; TRBD2 matches 11 bases. Germline V gene sequence: CDR1 SGHDT, CDR2 YYEEEE. The V and J ends lost 0 bases and 4 bases, in that order; junction bases with no gene match: 5. The CDR3 totals 16 residues. The DNA of the CDR3 is TGTGCCAGCAGCTTGGTAGCGGGGGGGGGTCGAGAGACCCAGTACTTC. Its protein product is CASSLVAGGGRETQYF.

The V call is TRBV15, the J call TRBJ2-1, with D perhaps TRBD2 (6 bases). V gave up 0 bases and J gave up 1 base, with 7 bases separating them. The germline gives CDR1 LNHNV, CDR2 YYDKDF (reference sequence). This CDR3 has 15 residues. DNA of the CDR3: TGTGCCACCAGCAGAGATGGAGGGTCCTACAATGAGCAGTTCTTC. Translating gives CATSRDGGSYNEQFF.

The rearrangement uses TRBV7-3 and TRBJ1-1; 9 nucleotides align to TRBD1. CDR1 is SGHTA, CDR2 FQGTGA, per germline. V gave up 0 bases and J gave up 4 bases; unmatched junction bases: 3. The CDR3 is made up of 15 amino acids. The CDR3 sequence: CASSLTTGGITEAFF. CDR3 bases: TGTGCCAGCAGCTTAACTACAGGGGGCATCACTGAAGCTTTCTTT.

The J gene is TRBJ1-3, the V gene TRBV3-1 (or the pseudogene TRBV3-2); D unresolved. CDR1 LGHDT and CDR2 YNNKEL come from the germline V gene (reference sequence). V was cut by 4 bases and J by 2 bases, with 9 bases left in between. The CDR3 extends over 14 amino acids. The CDR3 region is CASSPHGAGNTIYF. In nucleotides, the CDR3 is TGTGCCAGCAGCCCTCACGGGGCTGGAAACACCATATATTTT.

The chain has TRBV14 and TRBJ2-1; TRBD2 matches at 10 bases. Germline lookup yields CDR1 SGHDN and CDR2 FVKESK. The CDR3 length is 15 residues. Trimming at V came to 3 bases and at J to 4 bases, leaving 3 bases not matched to a gene. The CDR3 here is CASSQGLAQYNEQFF. The CDR3 bases are TGTGCCAGCAGCCAGGGACTAGCGCAATACAATGAGCAGTTCTTC.